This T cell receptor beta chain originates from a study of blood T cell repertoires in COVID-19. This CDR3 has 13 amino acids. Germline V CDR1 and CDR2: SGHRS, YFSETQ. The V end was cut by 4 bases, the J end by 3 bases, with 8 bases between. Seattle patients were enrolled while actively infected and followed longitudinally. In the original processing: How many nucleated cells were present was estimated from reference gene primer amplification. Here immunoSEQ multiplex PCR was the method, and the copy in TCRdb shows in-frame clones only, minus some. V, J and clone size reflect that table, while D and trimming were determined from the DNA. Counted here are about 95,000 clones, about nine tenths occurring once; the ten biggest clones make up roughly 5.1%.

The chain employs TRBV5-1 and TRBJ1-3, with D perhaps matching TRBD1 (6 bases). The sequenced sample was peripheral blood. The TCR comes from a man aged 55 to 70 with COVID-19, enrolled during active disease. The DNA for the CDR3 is TGCGCCAGCAGCACCAGGGGTGGAAACACCATATATTTT. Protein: CASSTRGGNTIYF.